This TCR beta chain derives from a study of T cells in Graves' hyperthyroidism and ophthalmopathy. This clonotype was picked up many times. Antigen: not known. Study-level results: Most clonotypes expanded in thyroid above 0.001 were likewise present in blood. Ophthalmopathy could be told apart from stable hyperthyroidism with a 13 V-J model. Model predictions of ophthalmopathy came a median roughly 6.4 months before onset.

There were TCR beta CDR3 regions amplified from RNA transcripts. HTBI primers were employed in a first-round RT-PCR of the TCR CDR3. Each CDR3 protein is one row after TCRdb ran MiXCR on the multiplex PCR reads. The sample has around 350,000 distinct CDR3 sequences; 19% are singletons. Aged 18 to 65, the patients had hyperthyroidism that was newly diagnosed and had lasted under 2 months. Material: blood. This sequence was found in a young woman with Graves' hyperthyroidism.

Here the CDR3 DNA reads TGCGCCAGCAGCTTGGGACAGGGCCACACTGAAGCTTTCTTT. It codes for CASSLGQGHTEAFF. The chain carries TRBV5-1 and TRBJ1-1, with TRBD1 identical over 7 bases. After removal of 0 bases from V and 3 bases from J, the junction contained 2 bases not matched to a gene. The CDR3 consists of 14 residues. CDR1 and CDR2 from the germline V gene are SGHRS and YFSETQ.